This note documents a single TCR beta chain sequence. Its antigen is not identified. The sample comes from a study of identical twins. cDNA carried unique molecular identifiers, and a universal primer site was added by template switching. MiXCR, run by TCRdb on the 5' RACE reads, gives a single entry per CDR3 protein. The sample comprises around 280,000 distinct CDR3 sequences, about 8.1% of which are singletons, and more than 2% rests with the top ten. CDR1 and CDR2 from the germline V gene are SEHNR and FQNEAQ (reference sequence). The CDR3 has 14 amino acids. The V gene lost 5 bases and the J gene lost 9 bases, with 16 bases spanning the gap. Regarding the study as a whole: Out-of-frame alpha sequences that twins shared showed excess low generation probability. The study reached conclusions through statistical analysis that was cross-sectional, not following the same donors. Recombination models fit unrelated individuals' TCR alpha sharing but underestimated twins'.

A further study also used this sample, focusing on yellow fever vaccine responses in identical twins.

The V and J genes are TRBV7-9 and TRBJ2-2; D may be TRBD1 or TRBD2 (5 bases each). This sequence originates from a woman aged 18-29 years in good health. The sequenced sample consisted of memory (CD45RO+) T cells sorted from blood. The CDR3 protein is CASSQRDGPRELFF. As DNA, the CDR3 is TGTGCCAGCAGCCAAAGGGACGGTCCACGGGAGCTGTTTTTT.